This T cell receptor beta chain was recorded in a study of cytomegalovirus exposure and HLA in healthy donors. Turning to the study itself: Of 300 to 500 genotyped donors, approximately 84% clustered with self-reported Caucasian donors. Study findings and constraints: Whilst most TCR sequences proved rare, a subset of public TCRs occurred across many donors. Most subjects had HLA-A and HLA-B alleles reportedly predicted accurately by TCR beta sequences.

On this clone itself: No antigen is known for it.

Researchers ran the PCR with 60 Vbeta and 13 Jbeta primers. How the authors handled the data: Some 11 million of the 80 million or so unique TCR beta chains counted in a later analysis were shared. Sequenced by immunoSEQ multiplex PCR; TCRdb stores in-frame clones only, minus some. V and J calls and clone size are those listed in that table; D and trimming were worked out from the DNA. The table includes about 200,000 clones, approximately 70% detected once. The CDR3 consists of 16 residues. The V gene end was trimmed by 5 bases and the J gene end by 6 bases; junction bases not matched to a gene: 15. Per germline, CDR1 LNHDA and CDR2 SQIVND (reference sequence).

The sequence was obtained from a man aged 40-50 years in good health and CMV-seropositive. This rearrangement joins TRBV19 to TRBJ2-7; 8 bases map to TRBD1. The sequencing sample was made of PBMCs. CDR3 nucleotide sequence: TGTGCCAGTAGTGGAGCCAGGGGGCTACAGATGAGCGAGCAGTACTTC. Protein product: CASSGARGLQMSEQYF.